This T cell receptor (beta chain) stems from a study of CD8 T cells in Susac syndrome (dated by TCRdb to between 2019 and 2020). A note on the overall study: Repertoire sequencing was used to test whether CD8+ T cell activation and differentiation in Susac syndrome was antigen driven. Overall study outcomes, separate from this receptor: The number of individuals in the TCR sequencing and HLA analysis was acknowledged as relatively small.

Sequences MGHDK (CDR1) and SYGVNS (CDR2) are obtained from the germline V gene. V was cut back by 2 bases and J by 3 bases, leaving a gap of 14 bases between them. The CDR3 contains 15 residues, cysteine and phenylalanine counted. CDR3 DNA only is kept here, 45 bases in frame from base 1. RNA was extracted with the RNeasy kit and roughly 0.45 to 1 ug was reverse transcribed using random hexamers. TCR beta CDR3 regions were amplified with the immunoSEQ multiplex PCR assay covering 54 Vbeta and 13 Jbeta segments. Bias from PCR amplification was corrected by using a synthetic template baseline for primer optimization and for computational correction. On the study's bioinformatics: Reads were assigned to V, D and J genes according to IMGT and analyzed in immunoSEQ Analyzer, with only productive sequences retained. Clonality was calculated as one minus the Shannon entropy normalized by log2 of the number of productive unique sequences. Public and private clones were assessed among the 100 most prevalent clones of each patient and control. Clones were defined as Susac-specific if absent from the healthy and MS cohorts, from 1052 published viral clones and from other ImmuneACCESS disease sequences. TCRdb reworked the public reads: Q25 trimming with fastp, MiXCR clone assembly, productive beta chains retained. Merged by CDR3 protein, the rows form single entries marked with the most common genes and DNA. The V and J calls were not made by the authors but by TCRdb's processing. For this sample the table gives about 200,000 distinct CDR3 sequences, of which 85% to 95% were detected only once. The ten largest clones take up approximately 0.094% of the sample.

With regard to this clonotype: The specificity of this receptor is unknown. Per-base quality was not reported, and no clone a single base away is much larger than it.

Peripheral blood CD8+ and CD4+ T cells from healthy donors, Susac syndrome patients and multiple sclerosis patients were profiled by high-throughput TCR beta sequencing. The healthy donors served as controls matched for age and sex. Bulk CD8+ and CD4+ T cells were purified by magnetic negative isolation, while CD8+ TEMRA cells were enriched using FACS. Blood was drawn into EDTA tubes, processed within 24 hours, and PBMCs were isolated by density gradient centrifugation. PBMCs intended for TCR sequencing were cryopreserved in liquid nitrogen and thawed later in a water bath at 37 degrees C. The sorted or isolated CD4+, CD8+ and CD8+ TEMRA cells had a purity of 90% or higher.

Sequencing input: CD4+ T cells from PBMCs. The sequence was obtained from a human donor in good health. The rearrangement joined TRBV25-1 to TRBJ2-7; D gene: possibly TRBD2, on 5 matching bases. At the DNA level, the sequence is TGTGCCAGCAGTGAACCGGGGTTGGGCCTCTACGAGCAGTACTTC. It translates to CASSEPGLGLYEQYF.